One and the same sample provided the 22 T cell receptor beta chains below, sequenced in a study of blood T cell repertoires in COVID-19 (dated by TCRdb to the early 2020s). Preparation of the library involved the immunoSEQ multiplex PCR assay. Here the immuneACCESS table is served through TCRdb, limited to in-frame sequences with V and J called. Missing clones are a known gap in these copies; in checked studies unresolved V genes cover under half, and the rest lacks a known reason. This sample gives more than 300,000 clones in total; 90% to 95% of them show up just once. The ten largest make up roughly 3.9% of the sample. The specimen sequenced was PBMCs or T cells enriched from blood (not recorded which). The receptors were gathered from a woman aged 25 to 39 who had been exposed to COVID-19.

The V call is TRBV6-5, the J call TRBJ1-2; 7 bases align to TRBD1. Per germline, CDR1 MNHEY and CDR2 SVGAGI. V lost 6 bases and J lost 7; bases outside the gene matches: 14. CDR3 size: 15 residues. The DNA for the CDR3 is TGTGCCAGCAGCCCAGGAGGGGGCGGCCCCAGTGGCTACACCTTC. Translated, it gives CASSPGGGGPSGYTF.

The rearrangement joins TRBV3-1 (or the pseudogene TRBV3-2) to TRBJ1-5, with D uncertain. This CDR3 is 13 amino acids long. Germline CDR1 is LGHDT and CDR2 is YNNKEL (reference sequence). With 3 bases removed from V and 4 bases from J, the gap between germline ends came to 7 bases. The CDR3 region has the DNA TGTGCCAGCAGCCAGGGCCCTAATCAGCCCCAGCATTTT. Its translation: CASSQGPNQPQHF.

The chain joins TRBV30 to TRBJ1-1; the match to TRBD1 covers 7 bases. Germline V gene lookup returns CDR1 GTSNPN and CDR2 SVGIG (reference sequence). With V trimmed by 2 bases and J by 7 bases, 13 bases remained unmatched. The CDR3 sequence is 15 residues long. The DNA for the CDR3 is TGTGCCTGGAGTCGGGACAGTGGAAAAGGTGGTGAAGCTTTCTTT. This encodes CAWSRDSGKGGEAFF.

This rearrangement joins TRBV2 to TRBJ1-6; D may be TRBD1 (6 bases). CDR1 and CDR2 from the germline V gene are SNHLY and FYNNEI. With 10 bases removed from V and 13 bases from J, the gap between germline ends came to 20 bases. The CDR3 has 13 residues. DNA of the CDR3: TGTGCCACCACTTACTACAGGGAAACGCCCCTCCACTTT. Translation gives CATTYYRETPLHF.

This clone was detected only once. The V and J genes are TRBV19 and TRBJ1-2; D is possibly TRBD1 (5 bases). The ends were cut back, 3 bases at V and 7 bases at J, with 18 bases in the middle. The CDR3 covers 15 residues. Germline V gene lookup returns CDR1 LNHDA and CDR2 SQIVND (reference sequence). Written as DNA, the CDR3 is TGTGCCAGTAGTATGACGCCGGCGGGACGTGCTGGCTACACCTTC. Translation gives CASSMTPAGRAGYTF.

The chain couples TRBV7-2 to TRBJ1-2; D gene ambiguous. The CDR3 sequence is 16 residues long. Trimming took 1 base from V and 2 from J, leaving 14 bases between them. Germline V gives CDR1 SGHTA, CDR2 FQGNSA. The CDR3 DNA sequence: TGTGCCAGCAGCTTAGGTTCGCCGGGAGTGAACTATGGCTACACCTTC. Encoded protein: CASSLGSPGVNYGYTF. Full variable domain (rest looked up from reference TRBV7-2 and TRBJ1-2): GAGVSQSPSNKVTEKGKDVELRCDPISGHTALYWYRQSLGQGLEFLIYFQGNSAPDKSGLPSDRFSAERTGGSVSTLTIQRTQQEDSAVYLCASSLGSPGVNYGYTFGSGTRLTVV.

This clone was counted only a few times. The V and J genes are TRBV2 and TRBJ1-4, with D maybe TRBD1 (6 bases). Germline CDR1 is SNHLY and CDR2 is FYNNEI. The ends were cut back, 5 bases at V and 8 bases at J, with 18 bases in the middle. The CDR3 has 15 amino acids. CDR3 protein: CASSPGQSNVEKLFF. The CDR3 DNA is TGTGCCAGCAGTCCAGGACAGTCGAATGTGGAAAAACTGTTTTTT.

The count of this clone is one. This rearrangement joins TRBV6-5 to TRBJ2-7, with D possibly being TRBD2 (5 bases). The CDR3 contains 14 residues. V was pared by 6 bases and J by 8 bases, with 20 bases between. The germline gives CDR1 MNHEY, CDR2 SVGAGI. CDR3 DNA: TGTGCCAGCAGAGGGCGGGCCAAGGTCTTACAGCAGTACTTC. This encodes CASRGRAKVLQQYF.

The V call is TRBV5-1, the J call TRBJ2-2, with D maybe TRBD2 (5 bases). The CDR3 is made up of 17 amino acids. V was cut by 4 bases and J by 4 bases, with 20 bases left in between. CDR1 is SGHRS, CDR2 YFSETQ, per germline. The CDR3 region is CASSLLPTGGPTGELFF. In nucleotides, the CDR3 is TGCGCCAGCAGCCTTCTACCCACCGGAGGACCCACCGGGGAGCTGTTTTTT. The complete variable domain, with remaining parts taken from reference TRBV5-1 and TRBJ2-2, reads KAGVTQTPRYLIKTRGQQVTLSCSPISGHRSVSWYQQTPGQGLQFLFEYFSETQRNKGNFPGRFSGRQFSNSRSEMNVSTLELGDSALYLCASSLLPTGGPTGELFFGEGSRLTVL.

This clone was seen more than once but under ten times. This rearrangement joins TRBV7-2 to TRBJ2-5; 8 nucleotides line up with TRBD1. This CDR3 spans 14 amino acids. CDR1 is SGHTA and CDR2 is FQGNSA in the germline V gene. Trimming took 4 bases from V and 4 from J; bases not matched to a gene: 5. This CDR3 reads CASSYRTGLETQYF. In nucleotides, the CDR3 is TGTGCCAGCAGCTACCGGACAGGGTTAGAGACCCAGTACTTC.

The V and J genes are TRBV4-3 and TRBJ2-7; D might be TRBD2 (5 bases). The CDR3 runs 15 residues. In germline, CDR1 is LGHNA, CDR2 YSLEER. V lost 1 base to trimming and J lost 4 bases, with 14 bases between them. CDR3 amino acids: CASSQGLQPQYEQYF. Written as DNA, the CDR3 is TGCGCCAGCAGCCAAGGACTACAGCCCCAATACGAGCAGTACTTC.

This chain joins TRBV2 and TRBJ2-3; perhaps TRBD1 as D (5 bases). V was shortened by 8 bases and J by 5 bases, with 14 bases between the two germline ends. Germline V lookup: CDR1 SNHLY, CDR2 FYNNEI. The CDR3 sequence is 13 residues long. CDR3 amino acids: CASQGEVVDTQYF. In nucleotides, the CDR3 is TGTGCCAGCCAGGGTGAGGTAGTAGATACGCAGTATTTT.

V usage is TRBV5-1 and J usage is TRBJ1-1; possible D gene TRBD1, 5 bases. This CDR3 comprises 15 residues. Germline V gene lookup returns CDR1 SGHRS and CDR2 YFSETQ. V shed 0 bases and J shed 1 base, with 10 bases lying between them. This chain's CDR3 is CASSLGRAGNTEAFF. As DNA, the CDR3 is TGCGCCAGCAGCTTGGGCAGGGCAGGGAACACTGAAGCTTTCTTT.

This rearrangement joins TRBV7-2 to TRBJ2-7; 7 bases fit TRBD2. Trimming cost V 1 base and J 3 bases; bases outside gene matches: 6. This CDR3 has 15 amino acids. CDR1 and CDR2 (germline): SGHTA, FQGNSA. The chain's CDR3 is CASSLVPGGYYEQYF. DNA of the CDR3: TGTGCCAGCAGCTTAGTGCCGGGGGGTTACTACGAGCAGTACTTC.

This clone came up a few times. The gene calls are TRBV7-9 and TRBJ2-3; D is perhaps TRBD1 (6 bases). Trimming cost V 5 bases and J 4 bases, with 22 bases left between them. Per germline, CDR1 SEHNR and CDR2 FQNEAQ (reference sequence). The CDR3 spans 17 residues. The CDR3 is CASSQPPGTRSADTQYF. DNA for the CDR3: TGTGCCAGCAGCCAACCTCCAGGGACACGCAGCGCAGATACGCAGTATTTT.

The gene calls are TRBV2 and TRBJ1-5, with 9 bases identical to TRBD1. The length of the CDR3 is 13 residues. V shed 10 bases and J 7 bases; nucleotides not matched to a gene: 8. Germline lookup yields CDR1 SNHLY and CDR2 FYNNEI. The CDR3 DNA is TGTGCCACCACCGGGACAGGGCGACAGCCCCAGCATTTT. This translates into CATTGTGRQPQHF.

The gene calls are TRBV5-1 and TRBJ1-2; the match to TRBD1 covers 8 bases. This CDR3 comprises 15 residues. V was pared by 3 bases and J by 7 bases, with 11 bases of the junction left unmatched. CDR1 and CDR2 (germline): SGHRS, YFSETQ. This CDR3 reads CASSSPTTGAFGYTF. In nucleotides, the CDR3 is TGCGCCAGCAGCTCCCCCACGACAGGGGCTTTTGGCTACACCTTC.

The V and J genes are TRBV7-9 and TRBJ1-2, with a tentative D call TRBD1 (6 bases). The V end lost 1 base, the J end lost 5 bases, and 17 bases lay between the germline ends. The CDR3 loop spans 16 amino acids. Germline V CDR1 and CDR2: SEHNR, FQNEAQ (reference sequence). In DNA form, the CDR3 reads TGTGCCAGCAGCTTAGGAGCTCGGGCAGGGGAGTATGGCTACACCTTC. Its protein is CASSLGARAGEYGYTF.

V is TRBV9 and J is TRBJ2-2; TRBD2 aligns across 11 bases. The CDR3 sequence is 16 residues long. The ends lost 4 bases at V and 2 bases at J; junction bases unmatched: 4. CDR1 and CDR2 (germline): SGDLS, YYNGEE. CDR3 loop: CASSKGTSGNTGELFF. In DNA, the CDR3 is TGTGCCAGCAGCAAAGGGACTAGCGGTAACACCGGGGAGCTGTTTTTT.

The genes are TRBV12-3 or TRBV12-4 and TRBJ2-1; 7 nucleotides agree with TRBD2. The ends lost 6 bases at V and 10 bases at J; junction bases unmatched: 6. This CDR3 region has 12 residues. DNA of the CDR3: TGTGCCAGCAGCCTGGGACTAACGGAGCAGTTCTTC. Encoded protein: CASSLGLTEQFF.

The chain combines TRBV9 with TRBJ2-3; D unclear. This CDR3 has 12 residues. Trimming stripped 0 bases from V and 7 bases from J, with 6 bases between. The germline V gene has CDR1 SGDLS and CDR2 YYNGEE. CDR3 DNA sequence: TGTGCCAGCAGCGTAGGAGGTTATACGCAGTATTTT. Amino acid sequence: CASSVGGYTQYF.

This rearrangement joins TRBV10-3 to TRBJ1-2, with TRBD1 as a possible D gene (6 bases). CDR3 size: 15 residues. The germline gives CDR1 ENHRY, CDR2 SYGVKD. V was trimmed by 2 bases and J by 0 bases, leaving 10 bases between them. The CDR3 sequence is CAISEGGHANYGYTF. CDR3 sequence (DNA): TGTGCCATCAGTGAGGGGGGCCATGCTAACTATGGCTACACCTTC.